The 15 T cell receptor beta chains in this list originate from one sample, sequenced in a study of early T cells in non-severe SARS-CoV-2 infection. TCRdb recomputed calls from the 5' RACE reads with MiXCR, one row per CDR3 protein. Of tens of thousands of distinct CDR3 sequences in the sample, about 6% were seen once. The input for sequencing was whole blood, taken at baseline. The receptors derive from an adult who was a healthcare worker with PCR-confirmed SARS-CoV-2 infection or an uninfected control (not recorded which).

The table lists this clonotype with many counts. The V gene is TRBV10-1, the J gene TRBJ1-3; D remains unclear. The CDR3 contains 14 residues. Trimming removed 5 bases at V and 2 bases at J, with 10 bases between. From germline, CDR1 is WNHNN and CDR2 SYGVQD (reference sequence). CDR3: CASSTGVPGNTIYF. In DNA form, the CDR3 reads TGCGCCAGCAGTACCGGGGTCCCTGGAAACACCATATATTTT.

This clonotype has at least ten counts. The V gene is TRBV28, the J gene TRBJ1-2; the D is unclear. Germline CDR1 and CDR2: MDHEN and SYDVKM. The CDR3 contains 14 residues. V was trimmed by 7 bases and J by 0 bases, leaving 12 bases between them. CDR3 amino acids: CASKRAAANYGYTF. CDR3 DNA sequence: TGTGCCAGCAAAAGGGCTGCGGCTAACTATGGCTACACCTTC.

At least ten counts were recorded for this clonotype. The V and J genes are TRBV27 and TRBJ2-5; tentatively, D is TRBD1 (5 bases). The V gene lost 3 bases and the J gene lost 2 bases, with 7 bases spanning the gap. This CDR3 spans 13 amino acids. CDR1 is MNHEY and CDR2 is SMNVEV in the germline V gene (reference sequence). The CDR3 spells CASSFAGQETQYF. CDR3 coding DNA: TGTGCCAGCAGTTTCGCAGGGCAAGAGACCCAGTACTTC.

This clonotype was observed many times. This chain joins TRBV5-1 and TRBJ2-5, with D tentatively TRBD1 (5 bases). Germline lookup yields CDR1 SGHRS and CDR2 YFSETQ. The CDR3 is 13 amino acids. Between the trimmed V and J ends, which lost 7 bases and 1 base, there was a span of 11 bases. The chain's CDR3 is CASGQGSQETQYF. The CDR3 coding sequence is TGCGCCAGCGGACAAGGATCCCAAGAGACCCAGTACTTC.

This clonotype showed up just a few times. The chain joins TRBV29-1 to TRBJ2-7; D is uncertain. The CDR3 has 13 residues. V shed 5 bases and J shed 0 bases, with 11 bases lying between them. Per germline, CDR1 SQVTM and CDR2 ANQGSEA. In DNA, the CDR3 is TGCAGCGTTATCAGTCTGAGCTCCTACGAGCAGTACTTC. Amino acids: CSVISLSSYEQYF.

Ten or more counts support this clonotype. The genes are TRBV30 and TRBJ2-6; the D is unclear. Deletions cut 3 bases from V and 0 bases from J, with 3 bases between. Per the germline V gene, CDR1 is GTSNPN and CDR2 is SVGIG (reference sequence). The CDR3 consists of 13 residues. The CDR3 nucleotides read TGTGCCTGGAGGTACTCTGGGGCCAACGTCCTGACTTTC. Protein product: CAWRYSGANVLTF.

This clonotype has ten or more counts. CDR3 sequence (DNA): TGTGCCAGCAGCCCGTATTGGGGGAGGGCTTACAATGAGCAGTTCTTC. Translated, it gives CASSPYWGRAYNEQFF. The gene calls are TRBV27 and TRBJ2-1, with 7 bases aligning to TRBD2. Trimming took 6 bases from V and 4 from J; bases not matched to a gene: 12. The germline V gene encodes CDR1 MNHEY and CDR2 SMNVEV (reference sequence). The CDR3 runs to 16 residues.

This clonotype was found many times. The chain employs TRBV10-3 and TRBJ2-5, with a possible D match to TRBD2 (6 bases). With 5 bases removed from V and 2 bases from J, the gap between germline ends came to 15 bases. There are 15 residues in the CDR3. Germline CDR1 reads ENHRY; CDR2 reads SYGVKD. In nucleotides, the CDR3 is TGTGCCATCAGTCTTGGAGGAGGGTCTCAAGAGACCCAGTACTTC. Protein sequence: CAISLGGGSQETQYF.

This clonotype was detected a few times. V is TRBV28 and J is TRBJ2-1; D assignment may be TRBD1 or TRBD2 (5 bases each). The CDR3 loop spans 13 amino acids. Per the germline V gene, CDR1 is MDHEN and CDR2 is SYDVKM. The germline V and J ends were trimmed by 9 bases and 3 bases, with 12 bases remaining between them. In DNA, the CDR3 is TGTGCCAGTGTCCGGGACGGCTACAATGAGCAGTTCTTC. It codes for CASVRDGYNEQFF.

This chain links TRBV29-1 with TRBJ2-6; 11 bases map to TRBD1. Germline values: CDR1 SQVTM, CDR2 ANQGSEA. The CDR3 loop spans 15 amino acids. After removal of 4 bases from V and 3 bases from J, the junction contained 2 bases not matched to a gene. CDR3 residues: CSVGTGGSGANVLTF. The CDR3 DNA reads as TGCAGCGTTGGGACAGGGGGCAGTGGGGCCAACGTCCTGACTTTC.

This clonotype was recorded at least ten times. The CDR3 region is CASSLGETGNYEQYF. The CDR3 nucleotides are TGTGCCAGCAGCTTAGGTGAGACAGGGAACTACGAGCAGTACTTC. The V gene is TRBV7-2, the J gene TRBJ2-7; TRBD1 agrees at 7 bases. The V gene's germline CDR1 is SGHTA and CDR2 FQGNSA. This CDR3 has 15 residues. Trimming at V came to 1 base and at J to 3 bases, leaving 6 bases not matched to a gene.

At least ten counts were recorded for this clonotype. The V gene is TRBV5-4, the J gene TRBJ2-7; D is possibly TRBD1 (5 bases). The CDR3 has 13 amino acids. V lost 3 bases and J 5 bases, leaving 12 bases between the germline ends. Germline V gives CDR1 SGHNT, CDR2 YYREEE (reference sequence). For the CDR3, the DNA is TGTGCCAGCAGCTCCAGGGTATTCGACGAGCAGTACTTC. It yields the protein CASSSRVFDEQYF.

This clonotype was recorded at least ten times. This chain joins TRBV7-6 and TRBJ2-7, with a possible D match to TRBD2 (5 bases). The CDR3 has 15 amino acids. Trimming took off 1 base at V and 5 bases at J, with 15 bases between the two ends. Germline V CDR1 and CDR2: SGHVS, FNYEAQ. The CDR3 DNA follows: TGTGCCAGCAGCTTAGAGGGATTTCCCGGGAACGAGCAGTACTTC. Its protein product is CASSLEGFPGNEQYF.

The rearrangement joins TRBV28 to TRBJ2-7; 7 bases agree with TRBD1. The J segment lost 2 bases and the V segment lost 6 bases, leaving 4 bases of the junction unmatched. CDR1 is MDHEN, CDR2 SYDVKM, per germline. The CDR3 totals 13 residues. CDR3 residues: CASSTGATYEQYF. For the CDR3, the DNA is TGTGCCAGCAGCACAGGGGCGACCTACGAGCAGTACTTC.

This chain links TRBV6-5 with TRBJ1-1; D is perhaps TRBD1 (6 bases). Germline V gene data show CDR1 as MNHEY and CDR2 as SVGAGI. V dropped 2 bases and J dropped 8 bases, with 12 bases sitting between them. There are 13 residues in the CDR3. In DNA, the CDR3 is TGTGCCAGCAGTTACGTTTCCACAGGGGAAGCTTTCTTT. It yields the protein CASSYVSTGEAFF.